Below are 8 T cell receptor beta chains sequenced from a single sample in a study of PD-1 blockade in classical Hodgkin lymphoma. This table comes from immunoSEQ multiplex PCR, and its TCRdb copy is limited to in-frame clones, with some not included. The sample consists of approximately 34,000 clones, 82% of them appearing once. Each patient relapsed following autologous stem cell transplantation, and prior brentuximab vedotin exposure differed. The material sequenced was peripheral blood mononuclear cells (PBMCs), taken at baseline. The receptors originated from a human donor with classical Hodgkin lymphoma.

The chain has TRBV4-2 and TRBJ1-6; tentative D call: TRBD1 (5 bases). This CDR3 comprises 17 residues. Germline-derived CDR1 and CDR2 are LGHNA and YNFKEQ. V was cut by 1 base and J by 0 bases, with 10 bases left in between. The CDR3 loop is CASSQGEGSSYNSPLHF. The CDR3 DNA follows: TGTGCCAGCAGCCAAGGCGAGGGGAGCTCCTATAATTCACCCCTCCACTTT.

This clone was recorded only once. CDR3: CASSLEGSQPQHF. The CDR3 nucleotides are TGTGCCAGCAGCTTAGAGGGGAGTCAGCCCCAGCATTTT. The chain has TRBV7-2 and TRBJ1-5, with a possible D match to TRBD1 (5 bases). With 1 base removed from V and 6 bases from J, the gap between germline ends came to 7 bases. The CDR3 has 13 amino acids. CDR1 is SGHTA and CDR2 is FQGNSA in the germline V gene.

The genes are TRBV9 and TRBJ2-3; 8 positions agree with TRBD2. J was trimmed by 4 bases and V by 4 bases; bases with no gene match: 8. The CDR3 spans 15 residues. The germline gives CDR1 SGDLS, CDR2 YYNGEE. CDR3 nucleotides: TGTGCCAGCAGCTCACGGGGGGGCTGGTCAGATACGCAGTATTTT. It specifies CASSSRGGWSDTQYF.

V is TRBV7-2 and J is TRBJ1-1, with D perhaps TRBD1 (5 bases). This CDR3 spans 15 amino acids. CDR1 is SGHTA and CDR2 is FQGNSA in the germline V gene. With 1 base removed from V and 4 bases from J, the gap between germline ends came to 13 bases. The CDR3 protein is CASSLVAGRGTEAFF. The CDR3 DNA sequence: TGTGCCAGCAGCTTAGTTGCAGGGAGGGGCACTGAAGCTTTCTTT. Full variable domain (outside the CDR3, taken from reference TRBV7-2 and TRBJ1-1): GAGVSQSPSNKVTEKGKDVELRCDPISGHTALYWYRQSLGQGLEFLIYFQGNSAPDKSGLPSDRFSAERTGGSVSTLTIQRTQQEDSAVYLCASSLVAGRGTEAFFGQGTRLTVV.

The chain recombines TRBV5-8 with TRBJ2-7; D may correspond to TRBD1 or TRBD2 (6 bases each). The CDR3 extends over 15 amino acids. The germline V gene has CDR1 SGHTS and CDR2 YDEGEE. Trimming pared 0 bases from V and 2 bases from J, leaving 12 bases between. The CDR3 sequence: CASSLDGGHPYEQYF. The CDR3 coding sequence is TGTGCCAGCAGCTTGGATGGGGGGCACCCCTACGAGCAGTACTTC.

The chain links TRBV9 to TRBJ1-4, with 7 positions matching TRBD1. This CDR3 is built from 16 residues. Germline V CDR1 and CDR2: SGDLS, YYNGEE. Unmatched junction bases numbered 14, after V lost 3 bases and J lost 9 bases. CDR3 sequence reads: CASSADGEGARQKLFF. The CDR3 DNA follows: TGTGCCAGCAGCGCCGACGGGGAGGGGGCTCGTCAAAAACTGTTTTTT.

This chain links TRBV6-5 with TRBJ2-3, with 11 positions matching TRBD2. Germline V gene sequence: CDR1 MNHEY, CDR2 SVGAGI. Losses at the gene ends were 4 bases for V and 4 bases for J; bases not matched to a gene: 4. The CDR3 spans 15 residues. The CDR3 DNA follows: TGTGCCAGCAGTTTGATTAGCGGGGGGGCAGATACGCAGTATTTT. It codes for CASSLISGGADTQYF.

Comments on this clone: A junction end diverges from the germline sequence, so it may reflect a read error. This chain connects TRBV10-3 to TRBJ1-6; 7 bases match TRBD1. This CDR3 comprises 14 residues. Germline V gives CDR1 ENHRY, CDR2 SYGVKD. This CDR3 reads CASSDIGGASPLHF. CDR3 nucleotides: TGTGCCAGCAGTGACATAGGGGGCGCATCACCCCTCCACTTT.